The rows below give T cell receptor beta chains drawn from one sample of a study of blood T cells in healthy people across ages. One entry per CDR3 protein, called by TCRdb with MiXCR from the 5' RACE reads. The sample shows fewer than 2,000,000 distinct CDR3 sequences, 39% of them seen only once. The sequencing sample was made of blood. All receptors come from a human donor in good health. Each CDR3 is given with its conserved first and last residue. Each record gives: J gene, V gene, clone size, D gene, CDR3 length, CDR3 DNA, CDR3 protein. The D gene is left open where the match is weak. A clone size is listed for some rows: how often the clone was seen (once, few, many), or a class if it is expanded.

j_call: TRBJ2-6; v_call: TRBV28; clone_size: -; d_call: -; cdr3_length: 17; cdr3_nt: TGTGCCAGCAGACCAGGGTTCCCAAGCTCTGGGGCCAACGTCCTGACTTTC; cdr3_aa: CASRPGFPSSGANVLTF
j_call: TRBJ1-2; v_call: TRBV28; clone_size: -; d_call: -; cdr3_length: 14; cdr3_nt: TGTGCCAGCCACAGAACCGGGGGGGAGAGGGGCTACACCTTC; cdr3_aa: CASHRTGGERGYTF
j_call: TRBJ1-5; v_call: TRBV4-2; clone_size: -; d_call: -; cdr3_length: 16; cdr3_nt: TGTGCCAGCAGCCAAGCCTCGGGGGGCGCGGTTCAGCCCCAGCATTTT; cdr3_aa: CASSQASGGAVQPQHF
j_call: TRBJ2-7; v_call: TRBV5-5; clone_size: many; d_call: -; cdr3_length: 14; cdr3_nt: TGTGCCAGCAGCTTGGCAGCAGGTTCCTACGAGCAGTACTTC; cdr3_aa: CASSLAAGSYEQYF
j_call: TRBJ1-2; v_call: TRBV20-1; clone_size: few; d_call: -; cdr3_length: 12; cdr3_nt: TGCAGTGCTATCCTCGGGAACTATGGCTACACCTTC; cdr3_aa: CSAILGNYGYTF
j_call: TRBJ2-7; v_call: TRBV29-1; clone_size: -; d_call: -; cdr3_length: 14; cdr3_nt: TGCAGCGTTGAAGATCGTAGGGTTTACAACGAGCAGAACTTC; cdr3_aa: CSVEDRRVYNEQNF
j_call: TRBJ1-1; v_call: TRBV6-5; clone_size: -; d_call: -; cdr3_length: 18; cdr3_nt: TGTGCCAGCAGTTACTCGATTCCTTCCCTGGGTTGGGGCACTGAAGCTTTCTTT; cdr3_aa: CASSYSIPSLGWGTEAFF
j_call: TRBJ2-7; v_call: TRBV6-2/TRBV6-3; clone_size: -; d_call: -; cdr3_length: 16; cdr3_nt: TGTGCCAGCAGTTACCTCGCTGTTAGAGTTTCGTACGAGCAGTACTTC; cdr3_aa: CASSYLAVRVSYEQYF
j_call: TRBJ2-7; v_call: TRBV28; clone_size: -; d_call: -; cdr3_length: 13; cdr3_nt: TGTGCCAGCAGGGGGAATCCGTCCTACGAGCAGTACTTC; cdr3_aa: CASRGNPSYEQYF
j_call: TRBJ2-3; v_call: TRBV27; clone_size: -; d_call: TRBD2; cdr3_length: 14; cdr3_nt: TGTGCCAGCAGTTATCGGGGGGGACAAGATACGCAGTATTTT; cdr3_aa: CASSYRGGQDTQYF
j_call: TRBJ2-3; v_call: TRBV5-6; clone_size: -; d_call: TRBD1; cdr3_length: 16; cdr3_nt: TGTGCCAGCAGCTCTCCCACCGGGACAGGAACAGATACGCAGTATTTT; cdr3_aa: CASSSPTGTGTDTQYF
j_call: TRBJ2-7; v_call: TRBV28; clone_size: many; d_call: -; cdr3_length: 14; cdr3_nt: TGTGCCAGCAGCCAAGCTGGCGGATACTACGAGCAGTACTTC; cdr3_aa: CASSQAGGYYEQYF
j_call: TRBJ2-1; v_call: TRBV29-1; clone_size: few; d_call: -; cdr3_length: 11; cdr3_nt: TGCAGCGGGACCGAGGGGAATGAGCAGTTCTTC; cdr3_aa: CSGTEGNEQFF
j_call: TRBJ2-5; v_call: TRBV4-3; clone_size: once; d_call: -; cdr3_length: 17; cdr3_nt: TGCGCCAGCAGCCAAGTTTTCATTTGGGGGGGGGCAAAGACCCAGTACTTC; cdr3_aa: CASSQVFIWGGAKTQYF
j_call: TRBJ1-1; v_call: TRBV7-2; clone_size: -; d_call: -; cdr3_length: 15; cdr3_nt: TGTGCCAGCAGCCCGCGGCGGGGGCAGAGCACTGAAGCTTTCTTT; cdr3_aa: CASSPRRGQSTEAFF
j_call: TRBJ2-6; v_call: TRBV5-1; clone_size: once; d_call: TRBD1; cdr3_length: 19; cdr3_nt: TGCGCCAGCAGCTTGGTAAGGGGGCGAATAAGCTCTGGGGCCAACGTCCTGACTTTC; cdr3_aa: CASSLVRGRISSGANVLTF
j_call: TRBJ1-6; v_call: TRBV3-1; clone_size: few; d_call: -; cdr3_length: 14; cdr3_nt: TGTGCCAGCAGCCAGGGGGATTGGAGTTCACCCCTCCACTTT; cdr3_aa: CASSQGDWSSPLHF
j_call: TRBJ1-4; v_call: TRBV4-3; clone_size: few; d_call: -; cdr3_length: 15; cdr3_nt: TGCGCCAGCAGCCAAGACAGTCCAACTAATGAAAAACTGTTTTTT; cdr3_aa: CASSQDSPTNEKLFF
j_call: TRBJ1-1; v_call: TRBV7-3; clone_size: few; d_call: -; cdr3_length: 13; cdr3_nt: TGTGCCAGCAGGGAAACAGGCGGGACTGAAGCTTTCTTT; cdr3_aa: CASRETGGTEAFF
j_call: TRBJ1-1; v_call: TRBV12-3/TRBV12-4; clone_size: -; d_call: -; cdr3_length: 15; cdr3_nt: TGTGCCAGCAGCCCAGCAGGGGTTGGAAACACTGAAGCTTTCTTT; cdr3_aa: CASSPAGVGNTEAFF
j_call: TRBJ2-6; v_call: TRBV29-1; clone_size: few; d_call: TRBD1; cdr3_length: 15; cdr3_nt: TGCAGCGTTGAGGGGACAGGGGCCGGGGCCAACGTCCTGACTTTC; cdr3_aa: CSVEGTGAGANVLTF
j_call: TRBJ2-5; v_call: TRBV10-3; clone_size: once; d_call: -; cdr3_length: 15; cdr3_nt: TGTGCCATCAGTAAAAAGCCTAGCAGACAAGAGACCCAGTACTTC; cdr3_aa: CAISKKPSRQETQYF
j_call: TRBJ2-7; v_call: TRBV6-1; clone_size: -; d_call: TRBD1; cdr3_length: 14; cdr3_nt: TGTGCCAGCAGGCGCGACAGGGGCCGTTACGAGCAGTACTTC; cdr3_aa: CASRRDRGRYEQYF
j_call: TRBJ1-6; v_call: TRBV5-1; clone_size: few; d_call: -; cdr3_length: 11; cdr3_nt: TGCGCCAGCAGAGATAATTCACCCCTCCACTTT; cdr3_aa: CASRDNSPLHF
j_call: TRBJ2-1; v_call: TRBV7-3; clone_size: -; d_call: -; cdr3_length: 14; cdr3_nt: TGTGCCAGCAGCTTAGGCCACTCCTACAATGAGCAGTTCTTC; cdr3_aa: CASSLGHSYNEQFF
j_call: TRBJ2-5; v_call: TRBV20-1; clone_size: once; d_call: -; cdr3_length: 13; cdr3_nt: TGCAGTGCTAGGGGGGAGATAACAGAGACCCAGTACTTC; cdr3_aa: CSARGEITETQYF
j_call: TRBJ1-5; v_call: TRBV10-2; clone_size: -; d_call: -; cdr3_length: 14; cdr3_nt: TGCGCCAGCGGCAGGGTTGAAAGCAATCAGCCCCAGCATTTT; cdr3_aa: CASGRVESNQPQHF
j_call: TRBJ2-3; v_call: TRBV28; clone_size: -; d_call: TRBD2; cdr3_length: 15; cdr3_nt: TGTGCCAGTAACGAGCGGGGGGGCCATGGAGATACGCAGTATTTT; cdr3_aa: CASNERGGHGDTQYF
j_call: TRBJ2-5; v_call: TRBV2; clone_size: -; d_call: -; cdr3_length: 13; cdr3_nt: TGTGCCAGCAGTGAAAGGCGGTTAGAGACCCAGTACTTC; cdr3_aa: CASSERRLETQYF
j_call: TRBJ2-2; v_call: TRBV27; clone_size: -; d_call: TRBD1; cdr3_length: 15; cdr3_nt: TGTGCCAGCAGTTTATCAACGACAGGGGGTGGGGAGCTGTTTTTT; cdr3_aa: CASSLSTTGGGELFF
j_call: TRBJ1-1; v_call: TRBV29-1; clone_size: -; d_call: -; cdr3_length: 12; cdr3_nt: TGCAGCGTTAACGAGGGGAACACTGAAGCTTTCTTT; cdr3_aa: CSVNEGNTEAFF
j_call: TRBJ2-5; v_call: TRBV5-1; clone_size: once; d_call: TRBD1; cdr3_length: 14; cdr3_nt: TGCGTCAGCAGCCCTGGACAGGTCCAAGAGACCCAGTACTTC; cdr3_aa: CVSSPGQVQETQYF
j_call: TRBJ1-5; v_call: TRBV28; clone_size: -; d_call: -; cdr3_length: 13; cdr3_nt: TGTGCCAGCAGTTTGCACAGATCTCAGCCCCAGCATTTT; cdr3_aa: CASSLHRSQPQHF
j_call: TRBJ1-5; v_call: TRBV27; clone_size: -; d_call: TRBD1; cdr3_length: 15; cdr3_nt: TGTGCCAGCAGTTTCTACAGGGGTGGCAATCAGCCCCAGCATTTT; cdr3_aa: CASSFYRGGNQPQHF
j_call: TRBJ2-5; v_call: TRBV13; clone_size: -; d_call: -; cdr3_length: 15; cdr3_nt: TGTGCCAGCAGCGCCCCAGTGGAGGATCAGGAGACCCAGTACTTC; cdr3_aa: CASSAPVEDQETQYF
j_call: TRBJ1-5; v_call: TRBV7-6; clone_size: few; d_call: -; cdr3_length: 17; cdr3_nt: TGTGCCAGCAGCTTAAGCGGGGGGAGGGATAGCAATCAGCCCCAGCATTTT; cdr3_aa: CASSLSGGRDSNQPQHF
j_call: TRBJ1-2; v_call: TRBV5-6; clone_size: once; d_call: -; cdr3_length: 14; cdr3_nt: TGTGCCGGCAGCTTGGCCGGTGGGAGAGGCGGCTACACCTTC; cdr3_aa: CAGSLAGGRGGYTF
j_call: TRBJ2-7; v_call: TRBV12-3/TRBV12-4; clone_size: few; d_call: TRBD1; cdr3_length: 15; cdr3_nt: TGTGCCAGCAGTTTATCGGTACAGGGGACCGGCGAGCAGTACTTC; cdr3_aa: CASSLSVQGTGEQYF
j_call: TRBJ1-2; v_call: TRBV9; clone_size: -; d_call: TRBD1; cdr3_length: 15; cdr3_nt: TGTGCCAGCAGCGAGGGGGACAGGGGAAAATATGGCTACACCTTC; cdr3_aa: CASSEGDRGKYGYTF
j_call: TRBJ2-1; v_call: TRBV4-2; clone_size: -; d_call: TRBD1; cdr3_length: 16; cdr3_nt: TGTGCCAGCAGCCAAGAATTATCGGGACAGGGCCATGAGCAGTTCTTC; cdr3_aa: CASSQELSGQGHEQFF
j_call: TRBJ2-1; v_call: TRBV12-3/TRBV12-4; clone_size: -; d_call: TRBD2; cdr3_length: 13; cdr3_nt: TGTGCCAGCGGTTTAGATAGCGGGGCCGTGGGGTTCTTC; cdr3_aa: CASGLDSGAVGFF
j_call: TRBJ2-2; v_call: TRBV5-5; clone_size: -; d_call: -; cdr3_length: 15; cdr3_nt: TGTGCCAGCAGCTTACCCGGGCTCCCTACCGGGGAGCTGTTTTTT; cdr3_aa: CASSLPGLPTGELFF
j_call: TRBJ1-2; v_call: TRBV13; clone_size: -; d_call: -; cdr3_length: 13; cdr3_nt: TGTGCCAGCAGCTTTACAGCGAACGTTGGCTACACCTTC; cdr3_aa: CASSFTANVGYTF
j_call: TRBJ1-1; v_call: TRBV3-1; clone_size: -; d_call: -; cdr3_length: 14; cdr3_nt: TGTGCCAGCAGCCGCCTCAGGGGCATAACTGAAGCTTTCTTT; cdr3_aa: CASSRLRGITEAFF
j_call: TRBJ2-4; v_call: TRBV5-1; clone_size: -; d_call: -; cdr3_length: 16; cdr3_nt: TGCGCCAGCAGCTTGGGGGATTGTGGCCCATGGTGCGGGCAGTACTTC; cdr3_aa: CASSLGDCGPWCGQYF
j_call: TRBJ2-6; v_call: TRBV28; clone_size: -; d_call: -; cdr3_length: 17; cdr3_nt: TGTGCCAGCAGTTTATGGGTACGAGGATCCGGGGCCAACGTCCTGACTTTC; cdr3_aa: CASSLWVRGSGANVLTF
j_call: TRBJ2-7; v_call: TRBV5-6; clone_size: few; d_call: -; cdr3_length: 14; cdr3_nt: TGTGCCAGCAGCGTGGGACAAATAACCTACGAGCAGTACTTC; cdr3_aa: CASSVGQITYEQYF
j_call: TRBJ2-7; v_call: TRBV7-2; clone_size: -; d_call: -; cdr3_length: 14; cdr3_nt: TGTGCCAGCAGCTTGAGGGCCGGGGCTCACGAGCAGTACTTC; cdr3_aa: CASSLRAGAHEQYF
j_call: TRBJ2-7; v_call: TRBV5-5; clone_size: once; d_call: -; cdr3_length: 13; cdr3_nt: TGTGCCAGCAGCCCAGGGTCAGAGTACGAGCAGTACTTC; cdr3_aa: CASSPGSEYEQYF
j_call: TRBJ2-3; v_call: TRBV20-1; clone_size: many; d_call: -; cdr3_length: 15; cdr3_nt: TGCAGTGCTAGAGATCCGAGGGACCTAACAGATACGCAGTATTTT; cdr3_aa: CSARDPRDLTDTQYF
j_call: TRBJ1-1; v_call: TRBV20-1; clone_size: few; d_call: TRBD1; cdr3_length: 15; cdr3_nt: TGCAGTGCTAGAGATCAGGGGGGTATGAACACTGAAGCTTTCTTT; cdr3_aa: CSARDQGGMNTEAFF